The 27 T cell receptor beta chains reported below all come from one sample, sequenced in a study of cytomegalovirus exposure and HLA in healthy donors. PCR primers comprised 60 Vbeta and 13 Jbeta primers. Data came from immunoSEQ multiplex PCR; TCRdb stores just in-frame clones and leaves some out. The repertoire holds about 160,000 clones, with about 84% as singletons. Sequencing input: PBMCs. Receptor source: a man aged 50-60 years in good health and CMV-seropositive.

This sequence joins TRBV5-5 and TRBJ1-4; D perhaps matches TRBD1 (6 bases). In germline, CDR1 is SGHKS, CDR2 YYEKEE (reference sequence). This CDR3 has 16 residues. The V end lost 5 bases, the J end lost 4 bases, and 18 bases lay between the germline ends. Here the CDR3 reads CASSHRTADSNEKLFF. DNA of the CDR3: TGTGCCAGCAGTCACAGGACAGCTGACAGTAATGAAAAACTGTTTTTT.

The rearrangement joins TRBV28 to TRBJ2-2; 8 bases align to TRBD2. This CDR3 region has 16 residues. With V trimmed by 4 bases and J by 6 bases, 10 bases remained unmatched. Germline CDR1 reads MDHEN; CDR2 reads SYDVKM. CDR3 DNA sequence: TGTGCCAGCAGTTCCTATCCGGGGGGGCGTTCCGGGGAGCTGTTTTTT. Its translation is CASSSYPGGRSGELFF.

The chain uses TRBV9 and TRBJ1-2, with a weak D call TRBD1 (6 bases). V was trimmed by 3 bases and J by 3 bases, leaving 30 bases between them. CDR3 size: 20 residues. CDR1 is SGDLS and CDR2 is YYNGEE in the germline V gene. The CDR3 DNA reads TGTGCCAGCAGCGCACTATTTGTAATGGGCGATTACAGGGATTACTATGGCTACACCTTC. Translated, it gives CASSALFVMGDYRDYYGYTF.

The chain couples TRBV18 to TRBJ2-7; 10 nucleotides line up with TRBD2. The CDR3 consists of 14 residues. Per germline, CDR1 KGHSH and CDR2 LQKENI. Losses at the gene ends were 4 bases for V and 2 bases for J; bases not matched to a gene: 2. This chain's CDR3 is CASSRTSGTYEQYF. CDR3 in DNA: TGTGCCAGCTCACGGACTAGCGGAACCTACGAGCAGTACTTC. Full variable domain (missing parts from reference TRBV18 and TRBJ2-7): NAGVMQNPRHLVRRRGQEARLRCSPMKGHSHVYWYRQLPEEGLKFMVYLQKENIIDESGMPKERFSAEFPKEGPSILRIQQVVRGDSAAYFCASSRTSGTYEQYFGPGTRLTVT.

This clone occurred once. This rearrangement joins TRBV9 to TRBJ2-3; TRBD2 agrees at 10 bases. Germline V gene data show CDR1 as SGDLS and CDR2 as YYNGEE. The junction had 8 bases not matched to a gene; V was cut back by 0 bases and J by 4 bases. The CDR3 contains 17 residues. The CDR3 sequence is CASSVEGSGGAPDTQYF. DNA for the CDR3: TGTGCCAGCAGCGTAGAGGGGAGCGGGGGGGCCCCAGATACGCAGTATTTT. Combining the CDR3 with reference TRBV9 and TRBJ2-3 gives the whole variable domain DSGVTQTPKHLITATGQRVTLRCSPRSGDLSVYWYQQSLDQGLQFLIQYYNGEERAKGNILERFSAQQFPDLHSELNLSSLELGDSALYFCASSVEGSGGAPDTQYFGPGTRLTVL.

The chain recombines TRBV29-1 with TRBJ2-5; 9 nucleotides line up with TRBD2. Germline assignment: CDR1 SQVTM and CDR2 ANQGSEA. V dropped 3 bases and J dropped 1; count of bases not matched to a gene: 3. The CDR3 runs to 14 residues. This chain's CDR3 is CSVDSSGTQETQYF. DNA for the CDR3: TGCAGCGTTGATTCTAGCGGGACCCAAGAGACCCAGTACTTC.

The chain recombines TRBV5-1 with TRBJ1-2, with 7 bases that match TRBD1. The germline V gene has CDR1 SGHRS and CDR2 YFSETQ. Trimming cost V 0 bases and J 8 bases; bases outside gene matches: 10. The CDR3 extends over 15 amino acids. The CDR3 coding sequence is TGCGCCAGCAGCTTGGCCGACAGGGAATCTGGCGGCTACACCTTC. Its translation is CASSLADRESGGYTF.

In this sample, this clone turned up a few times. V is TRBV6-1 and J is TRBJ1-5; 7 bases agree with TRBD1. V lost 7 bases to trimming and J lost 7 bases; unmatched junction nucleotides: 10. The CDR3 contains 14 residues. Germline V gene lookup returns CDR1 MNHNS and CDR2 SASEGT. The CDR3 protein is CASTKGAGGQPQHF. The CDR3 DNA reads TGTGCCAGCACCAAGGGGGCAGGGGGGCAGCCCCAGCATTTT.

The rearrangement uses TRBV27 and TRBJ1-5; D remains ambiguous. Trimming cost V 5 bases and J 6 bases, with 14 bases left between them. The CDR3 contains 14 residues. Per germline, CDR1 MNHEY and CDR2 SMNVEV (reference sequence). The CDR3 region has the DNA TGTGCCAGCAGTACCGGACGGGAAGTTCAGCCCCAGCATTTT. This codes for CASSTGREVQPQHF.

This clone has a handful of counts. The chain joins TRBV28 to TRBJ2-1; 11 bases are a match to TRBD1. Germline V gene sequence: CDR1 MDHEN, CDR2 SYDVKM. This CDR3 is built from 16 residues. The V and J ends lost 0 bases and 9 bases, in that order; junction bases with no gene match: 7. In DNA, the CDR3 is TGTGCCAGCAGTTTATGGGGGGACAGGGGGTATGCTGAGCAGTTCTTC. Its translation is CASSLWGDRGYAEQFF.

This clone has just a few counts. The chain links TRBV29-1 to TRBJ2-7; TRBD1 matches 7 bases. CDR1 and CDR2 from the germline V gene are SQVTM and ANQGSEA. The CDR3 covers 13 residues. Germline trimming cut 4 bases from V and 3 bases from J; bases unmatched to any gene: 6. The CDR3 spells CSVGAGTDYEQYF. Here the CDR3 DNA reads TGCAGCGTTGGGGCCGGGACAGACTACGAGCAGTACTTC.

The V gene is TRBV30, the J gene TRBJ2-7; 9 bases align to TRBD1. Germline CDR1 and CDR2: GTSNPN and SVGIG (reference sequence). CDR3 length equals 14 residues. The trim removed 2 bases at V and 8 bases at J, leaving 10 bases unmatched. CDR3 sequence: CAWSQGQGYSQQYF. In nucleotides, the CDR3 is TGTGCCTGGAGTCAGGGACAGGGCTATTCACAGCAGTACTTC. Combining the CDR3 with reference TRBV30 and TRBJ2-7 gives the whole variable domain SQTIHQWPATLVQPVGSPLSLECTVEGTSNPNLYWYRQAAGRGLQLLFYSVGIGQISSEVPQNLSASRPQDRQFILSSKKLLLSDSGFYLCAWSQGQGYSQQYFGPGTRLTVT.

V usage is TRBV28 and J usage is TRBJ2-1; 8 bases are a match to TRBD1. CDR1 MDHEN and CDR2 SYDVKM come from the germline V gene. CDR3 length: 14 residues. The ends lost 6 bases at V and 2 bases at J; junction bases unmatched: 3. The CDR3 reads CASRSGGPYNEQFF. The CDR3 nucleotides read TGTGCCAGCAGGTCAGGGGGCCCCTACAATGAGCAGTTCTTC. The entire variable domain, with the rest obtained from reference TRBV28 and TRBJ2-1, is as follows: DVKVTQSSRYLVKRTGEKVFLECVQDMDHENMFWYRQDPGLGLRLIYFSYDVKMKEKGDIPEGYSVSREKKERFSLILESASTNQTSMYLCASRSGGPYNEQFFGPGTRLTVL.

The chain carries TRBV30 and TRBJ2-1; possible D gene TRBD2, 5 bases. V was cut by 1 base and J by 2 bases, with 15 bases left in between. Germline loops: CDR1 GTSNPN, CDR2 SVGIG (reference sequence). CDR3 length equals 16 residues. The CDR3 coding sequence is TGTGCCTGGAGTGACCCCCCTAGCCCACCCTACAATGAGCAGTTCTTC. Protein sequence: CAWSDPPSPPYNEQFF.

The CDR3, as DNA: TGTGCCAGCAGACTCCGCGGAGGGCCCCAGAAAAACATTCAGTACTTC. Protein product: CASRLRGGPQKNIQYF. This chain connects TRBV2 to TRBJ2-4; the D gene is possibly TRBD2 (6 bases). V shed 6 bases and J shed 4 bases, with 19 bases lying between them. The CDR3 contains 16 residues. Germline V gene data show CDR1 as SNHLY and CDR2 as FYNNEI.

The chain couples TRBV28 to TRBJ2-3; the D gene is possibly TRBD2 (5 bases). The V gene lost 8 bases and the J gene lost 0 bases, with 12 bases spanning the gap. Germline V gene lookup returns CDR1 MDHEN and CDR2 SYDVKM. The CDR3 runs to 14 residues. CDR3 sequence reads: CASCGPQSTDTQYF. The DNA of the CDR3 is TGTGCCAGCTGCGGGCCTCAGAGCACAGATACGCAGTATTTT.

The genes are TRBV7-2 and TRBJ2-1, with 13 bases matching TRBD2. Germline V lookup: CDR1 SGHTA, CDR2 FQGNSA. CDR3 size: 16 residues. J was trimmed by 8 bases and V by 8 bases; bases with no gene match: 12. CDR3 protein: CASAIGGTSGKDEQFF. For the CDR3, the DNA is TGTGCCAGCGCCATTGGGGGGACTAGCGGGAAGGATGAGCAGTTCTTC.

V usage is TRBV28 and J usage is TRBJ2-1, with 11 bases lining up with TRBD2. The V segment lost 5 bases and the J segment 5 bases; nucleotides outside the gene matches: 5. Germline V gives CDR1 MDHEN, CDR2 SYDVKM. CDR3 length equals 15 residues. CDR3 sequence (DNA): TGTGCCAGCAGTCCCGCTAGCGGGGGGAACAATGAGCAGTTCTTC. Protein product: CASSPASGGNNEQFF.

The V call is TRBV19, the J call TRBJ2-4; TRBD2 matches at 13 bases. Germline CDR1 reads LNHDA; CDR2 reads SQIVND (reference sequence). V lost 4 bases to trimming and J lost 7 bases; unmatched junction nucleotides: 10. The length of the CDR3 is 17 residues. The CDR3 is CASSSGLAGARINIQYF. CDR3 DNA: TGTGCCAGTAGTAGCGGACTAGCGGGGGCCAGAATCAACATTCAGTACTTC.

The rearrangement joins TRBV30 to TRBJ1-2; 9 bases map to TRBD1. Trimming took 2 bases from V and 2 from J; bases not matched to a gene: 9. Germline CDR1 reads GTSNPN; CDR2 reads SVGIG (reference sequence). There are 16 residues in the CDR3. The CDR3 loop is CAWSPTSGQGNYGYTF. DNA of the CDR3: TGTGCCTGGAGTCCCACCTCGGGACAGGGCAACTATGGCTACACCTTC.

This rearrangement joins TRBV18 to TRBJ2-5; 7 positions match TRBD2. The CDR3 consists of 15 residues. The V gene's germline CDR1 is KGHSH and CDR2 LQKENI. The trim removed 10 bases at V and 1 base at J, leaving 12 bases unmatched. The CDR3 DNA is TGTGCCACCCAAACACAAGCGGGGATCCAAGAGACCCAGTACTTC. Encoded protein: CATQTQAGIQETQYF.

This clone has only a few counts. The CDR3 sequence: CASSSRTSGQGTQYF. CDR3 in DNA: TGTGCCAGCAGCTCCAGGACTAGCGGGCAGGGGACCCAGTACTTC. V usage is TRBV7-2 and J usage is TRBJ2-5, with 11 bases lining up with TRBD2. The V and J ends lost 4 bases and 7 bases, in that order; junction bases with no gene match: 8. Germline-derived CDR1 and CDR2 are SGHTA and FQGNSA. The CDR3 contains 15 residues.

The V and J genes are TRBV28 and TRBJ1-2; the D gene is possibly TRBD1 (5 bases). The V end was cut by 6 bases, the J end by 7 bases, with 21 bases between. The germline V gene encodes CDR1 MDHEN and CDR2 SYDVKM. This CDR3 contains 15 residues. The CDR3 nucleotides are TGTGCCAGCAGCTCCCCGGGCAGGGATGGAAGTGGCTACACCTTC. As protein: CASSSPGRDGSGYTF.

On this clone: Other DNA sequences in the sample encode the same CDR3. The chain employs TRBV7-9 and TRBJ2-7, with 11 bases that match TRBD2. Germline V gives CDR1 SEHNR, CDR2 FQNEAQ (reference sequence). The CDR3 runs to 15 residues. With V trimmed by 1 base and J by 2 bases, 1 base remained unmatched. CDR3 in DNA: TGTGCCAGCAGCTTAGGACTAGCGGGAACCTACGAGCAGTACTTC. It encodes CASSLGLAGTYEQYF.

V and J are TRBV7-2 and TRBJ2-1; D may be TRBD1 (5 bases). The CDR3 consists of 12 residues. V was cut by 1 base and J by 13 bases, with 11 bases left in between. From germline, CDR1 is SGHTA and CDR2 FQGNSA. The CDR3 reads CASSLGIRGQFF. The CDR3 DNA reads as TGTGCCAGCAGCTTAGGTATAAGGGGCCAGTTCTTC.

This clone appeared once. The CDR3 sequence is CASSGGAGGPRNTQYF. The DNA of the CDR3 is TGCGCCAGCAGTGGGGGTGCGGGCGGGCCCAGGAATACGCAGTATTTT. The J gene is TRBJ2-3, the V gene TRBV10-1, with a weak D call TRBD2 (5 bases). Germline lookup yields CDR1 WNHNN and CDR2 SYGVQD (reference sequence). Trimming left V 4 bases short and J 7 bases short, with 21 bases between. CDR3 size: 16 residues.

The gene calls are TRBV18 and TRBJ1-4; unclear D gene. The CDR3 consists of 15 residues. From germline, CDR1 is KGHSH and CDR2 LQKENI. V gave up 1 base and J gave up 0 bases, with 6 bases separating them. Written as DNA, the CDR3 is TGTGCCAGCTCACCACTCACTGCAACTAATGAAAAACTGTTTTTT. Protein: CASSPLTATNEKLFF.